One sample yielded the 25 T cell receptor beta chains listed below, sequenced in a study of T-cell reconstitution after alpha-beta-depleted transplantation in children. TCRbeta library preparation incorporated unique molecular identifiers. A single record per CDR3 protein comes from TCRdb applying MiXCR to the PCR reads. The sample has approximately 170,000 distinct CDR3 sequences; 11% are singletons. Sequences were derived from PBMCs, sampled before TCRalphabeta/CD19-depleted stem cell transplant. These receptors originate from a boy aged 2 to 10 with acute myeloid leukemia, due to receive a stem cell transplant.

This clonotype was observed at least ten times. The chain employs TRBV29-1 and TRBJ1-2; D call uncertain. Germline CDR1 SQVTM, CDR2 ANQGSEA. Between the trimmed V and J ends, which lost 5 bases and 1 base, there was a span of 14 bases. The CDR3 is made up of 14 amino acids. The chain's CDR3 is CSVISAVSNYGYTF. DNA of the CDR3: TGCAGCGTTATTTCGGCAGTTAGTAACTATGGCTACACCTTC.

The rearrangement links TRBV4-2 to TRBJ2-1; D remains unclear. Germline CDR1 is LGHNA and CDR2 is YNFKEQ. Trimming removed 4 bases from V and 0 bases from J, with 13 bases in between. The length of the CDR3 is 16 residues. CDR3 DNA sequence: TGTGCCAGCAGCCCCGGGCTCCTCTGCTCCTACAATGAGCAGTTCTTC. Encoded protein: CASSPGLLCSYNEQFF.

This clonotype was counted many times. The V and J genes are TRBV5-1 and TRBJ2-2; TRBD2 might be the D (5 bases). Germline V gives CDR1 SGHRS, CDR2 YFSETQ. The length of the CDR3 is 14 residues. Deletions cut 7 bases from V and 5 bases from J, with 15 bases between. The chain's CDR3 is CASRLSSTTGELFF. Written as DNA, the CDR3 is TGCGCCAGCCGCCTTTCTAGCACGACCGGGGAGCTGTTTTTT.

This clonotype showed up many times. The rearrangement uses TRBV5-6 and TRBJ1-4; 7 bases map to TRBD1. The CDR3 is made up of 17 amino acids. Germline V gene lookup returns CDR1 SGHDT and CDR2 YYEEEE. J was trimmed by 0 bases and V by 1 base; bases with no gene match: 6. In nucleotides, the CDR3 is TGTGCCAGCAGCTTGTCCCACAGGGGACCAACTAATGAAAAACTGTTTTTT. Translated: CASSLSHRGPTNEKLFF.

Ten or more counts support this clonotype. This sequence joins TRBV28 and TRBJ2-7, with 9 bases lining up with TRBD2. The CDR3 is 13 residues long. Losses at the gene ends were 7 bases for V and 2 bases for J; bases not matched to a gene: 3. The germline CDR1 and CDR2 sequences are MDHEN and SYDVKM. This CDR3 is CASNSGRPYEQYF. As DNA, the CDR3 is TGTGCCAGCAATAGCGGGAGACCCTACGAGCAGTACTTC.

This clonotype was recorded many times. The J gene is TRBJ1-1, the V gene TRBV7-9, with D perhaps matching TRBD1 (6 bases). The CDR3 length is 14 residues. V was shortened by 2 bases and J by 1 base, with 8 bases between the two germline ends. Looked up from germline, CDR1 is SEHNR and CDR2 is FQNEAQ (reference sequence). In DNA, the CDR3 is TGTGCCAGCAGCTTATTAGGGGGGAACACTGAAGCTTTCTTT. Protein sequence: CASSLLGGNTEAFF. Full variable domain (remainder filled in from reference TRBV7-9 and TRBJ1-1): DTGVSQNPRHKITKRGQNVTFRCDPISEHNRLYWYRQTLGQGPEFLTYFQNEAQLEKSRLLSDRFSAERPKGSFSTLEIQRTEQGDSAMYLCASSLLGGNTEAFFGQGTRLTVV.

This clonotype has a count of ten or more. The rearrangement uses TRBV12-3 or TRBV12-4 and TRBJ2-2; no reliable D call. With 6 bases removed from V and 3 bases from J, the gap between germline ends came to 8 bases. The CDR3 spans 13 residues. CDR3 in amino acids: CASSPADTGELFF. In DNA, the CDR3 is TGTGCCAGCAGCCCGGCGGACACCGGGGAGCTGTTTTTT.

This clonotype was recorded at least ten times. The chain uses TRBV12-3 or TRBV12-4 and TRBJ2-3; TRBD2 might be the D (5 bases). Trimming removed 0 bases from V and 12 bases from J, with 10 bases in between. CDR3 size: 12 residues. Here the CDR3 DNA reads TGTGCCAGCAGTTTAGCGCGGGCGAGACAGTATTTT. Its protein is CASSLARARQYF.

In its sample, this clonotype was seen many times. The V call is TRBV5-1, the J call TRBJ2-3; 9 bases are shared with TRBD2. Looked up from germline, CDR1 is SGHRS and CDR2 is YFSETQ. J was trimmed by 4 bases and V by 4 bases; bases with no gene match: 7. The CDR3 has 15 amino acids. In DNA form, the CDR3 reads TGCGCCAGCAGCCCTGGACTAGCGAGCCCAGATACGCAGTATTTT. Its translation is CASSPGLASPDTQYF. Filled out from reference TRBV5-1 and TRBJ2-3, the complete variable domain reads KAGVTQTPRYLIKTRGQQVTLSCSPISGHRSVSWYQQTPGQGLQFLFEYFSETQRNKGNFPGRFSGRQFSNSRSEMNVSTLELGDSALYLCASSPGLASPDTQYFGPGTRLTVL.

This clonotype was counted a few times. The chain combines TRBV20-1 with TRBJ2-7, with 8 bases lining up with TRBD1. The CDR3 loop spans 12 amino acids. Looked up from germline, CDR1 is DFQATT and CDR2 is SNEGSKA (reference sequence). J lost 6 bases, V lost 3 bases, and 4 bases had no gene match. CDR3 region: CSASRTGSEQYF. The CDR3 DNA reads TGCAGTGCTAGCCGGACAGGGTCCGAGCAGTACTTC.

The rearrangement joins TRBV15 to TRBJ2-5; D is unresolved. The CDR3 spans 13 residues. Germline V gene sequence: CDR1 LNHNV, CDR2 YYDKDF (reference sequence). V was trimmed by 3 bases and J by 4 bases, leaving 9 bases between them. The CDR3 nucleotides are TGTGCCACCAGCAGTGACGGACGAGAGACCCAGTACTTC. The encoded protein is CATSSDGRETQYF.

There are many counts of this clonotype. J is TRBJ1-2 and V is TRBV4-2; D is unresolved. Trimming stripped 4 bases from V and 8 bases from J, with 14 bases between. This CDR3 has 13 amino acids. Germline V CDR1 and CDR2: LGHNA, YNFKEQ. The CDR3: CASSPGVPPGYTF. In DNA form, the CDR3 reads TGTGCCAGCAGCCCCGGGGTACCCCCAGGCTACACCTTC.

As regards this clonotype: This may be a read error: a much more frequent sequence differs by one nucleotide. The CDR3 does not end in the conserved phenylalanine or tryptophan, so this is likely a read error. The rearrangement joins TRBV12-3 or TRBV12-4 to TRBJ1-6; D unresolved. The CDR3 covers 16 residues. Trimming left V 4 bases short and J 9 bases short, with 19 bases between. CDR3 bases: TGTGCCAGCAGTTCCCGGGTAGGACTTGGTGGTTCACCCCTCCACCTT. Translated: CASSSRVGLGGSPLHL.

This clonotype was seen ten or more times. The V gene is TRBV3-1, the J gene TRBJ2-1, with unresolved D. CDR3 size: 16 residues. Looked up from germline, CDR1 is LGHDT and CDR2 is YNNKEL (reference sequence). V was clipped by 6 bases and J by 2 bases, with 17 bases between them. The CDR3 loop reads CASSLRPTRTYNEQFF. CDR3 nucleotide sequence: TGTGCCAGCAGTCTTCGACCGACCCGCACCTACAATGAGCAGTTCTTC.

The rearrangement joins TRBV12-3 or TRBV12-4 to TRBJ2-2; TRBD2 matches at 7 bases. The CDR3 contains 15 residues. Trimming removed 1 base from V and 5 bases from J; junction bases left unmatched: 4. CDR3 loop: CASSLGGSGTGELFF. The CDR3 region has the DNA TGTGCCAGCAGTTTAGGCGGGAGCGGGACCGGGGAGCTGTTTTTT.

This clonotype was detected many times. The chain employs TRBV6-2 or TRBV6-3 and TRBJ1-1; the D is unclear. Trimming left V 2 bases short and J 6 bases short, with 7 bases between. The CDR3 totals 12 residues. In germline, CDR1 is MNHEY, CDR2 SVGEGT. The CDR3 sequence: CASSYRAPEAFF. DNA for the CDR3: TGTGCCAGCAGTTACAGGGCCCCTGAAGCTTTCTTT.

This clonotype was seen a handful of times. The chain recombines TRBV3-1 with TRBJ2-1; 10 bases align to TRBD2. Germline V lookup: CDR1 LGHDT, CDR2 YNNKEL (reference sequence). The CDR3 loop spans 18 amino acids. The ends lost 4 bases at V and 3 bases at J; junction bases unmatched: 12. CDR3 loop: CASSPGRKRGGDYNEQFF. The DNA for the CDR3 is TGTGCCAGCAGCCCAGGGCGGAAGCGGGGGGGCGACTACAATGAGCAGTTCTTC.

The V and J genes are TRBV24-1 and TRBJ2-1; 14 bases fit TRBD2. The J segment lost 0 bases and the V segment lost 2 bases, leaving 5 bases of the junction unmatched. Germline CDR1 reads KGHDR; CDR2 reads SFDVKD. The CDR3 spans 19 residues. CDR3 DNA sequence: TGTGCCACCAGTGATTCCGGACTAGCGGGAGGAATCTCCTACAATGAGCAGTTCTTC. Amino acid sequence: CATSDSGLAGGISYNEQFF.

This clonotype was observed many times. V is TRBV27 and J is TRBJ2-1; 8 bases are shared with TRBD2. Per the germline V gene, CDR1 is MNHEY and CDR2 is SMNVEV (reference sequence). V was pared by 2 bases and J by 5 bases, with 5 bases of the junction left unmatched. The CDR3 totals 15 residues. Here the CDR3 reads CASSLIAGTNNEQFF. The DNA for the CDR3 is TGTGCCAGCAGTTTAATAGCGGGAACGAACAATGAGCAGTTCTTC.

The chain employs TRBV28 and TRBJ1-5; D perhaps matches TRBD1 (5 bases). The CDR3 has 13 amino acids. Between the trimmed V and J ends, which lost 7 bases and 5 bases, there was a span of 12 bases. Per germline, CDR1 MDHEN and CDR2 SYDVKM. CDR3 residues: CASIQWGDQPQHF. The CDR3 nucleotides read TGTGCCAGCATTCAGTGGGGGGATCAGCCCCAGCATTTT.

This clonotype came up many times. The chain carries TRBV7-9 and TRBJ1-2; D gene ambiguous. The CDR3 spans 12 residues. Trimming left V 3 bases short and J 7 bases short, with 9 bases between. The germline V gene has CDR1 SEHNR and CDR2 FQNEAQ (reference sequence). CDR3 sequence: CASSFVVGGYTF. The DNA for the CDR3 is TGTGCCAGCAGCTTCGTGGTGGGTGGCTACACCTTC.

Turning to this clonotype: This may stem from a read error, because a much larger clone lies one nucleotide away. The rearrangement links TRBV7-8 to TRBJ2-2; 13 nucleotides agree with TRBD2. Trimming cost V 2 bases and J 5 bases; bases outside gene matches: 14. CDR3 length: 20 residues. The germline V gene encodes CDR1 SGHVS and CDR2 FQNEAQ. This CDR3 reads CASSLSSGGGTSGKTGELFF. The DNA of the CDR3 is TGTGCCAGCAGCTTATCCTCCGGGGGCGGGACTAGCGGGAAAACCGGGGAGCTGTTTTTT.

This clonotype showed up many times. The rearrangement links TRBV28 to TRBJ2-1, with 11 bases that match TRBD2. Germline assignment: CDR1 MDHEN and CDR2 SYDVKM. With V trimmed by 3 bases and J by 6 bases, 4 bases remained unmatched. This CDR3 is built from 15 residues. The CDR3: CASSFLAGGPNEQFF. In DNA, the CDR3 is TGTGCCAGCAGTTTCCTAGCGGGAGGACCCAATGAGCAGTTCTTC. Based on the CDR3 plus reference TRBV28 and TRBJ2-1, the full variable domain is DVKVTQSSRYLVKRTGEKVFLECVQDMDHENMFWYRQDPGLGLRLIYFSYDVKMKEKGDIPEGYSVSREKKERFSLILESASTNQTSMYLCASSFLAGGPNEQFFGPGTRLTVL.

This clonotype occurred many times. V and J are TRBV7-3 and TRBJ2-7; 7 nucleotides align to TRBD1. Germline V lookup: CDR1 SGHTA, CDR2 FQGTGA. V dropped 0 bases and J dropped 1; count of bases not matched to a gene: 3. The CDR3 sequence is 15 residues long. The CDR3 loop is CASSLTGQRSYEQYV. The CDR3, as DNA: TGTGCCAGCAGCTTAACGGGACAGAGGTCCTACGAGCAGTACGTC.

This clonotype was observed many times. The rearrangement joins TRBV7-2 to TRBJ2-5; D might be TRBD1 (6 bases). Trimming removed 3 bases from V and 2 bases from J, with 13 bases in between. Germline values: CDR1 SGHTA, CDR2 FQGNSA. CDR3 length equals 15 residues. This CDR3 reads CASSFSGTRQETQYF. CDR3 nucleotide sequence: TGTGCCAGCAGCTTTTCTGGGACACGACAAGAGACCCAGTACTTC.